This T cell receptor (beta chain) emerged from a study of blood T cell repertoires in COVID-19. Study context: Sites across the United States, Italy and Spain contributed samples from acute and convalescent COVID-19. Sources were T cells, B-cell-depleted T cells, or PBMCs; the material itself was cDNA or gDNA.

Trimming removed 5 bases at V and 4 bases at J, with 9 bases between. The germline gives CDR1 SGHVS, CDR2 FQNEAQ. This CDR3 is 13 amino acids long. Per the study methods: From reference gene primer amplification, estimates of nucleated cell counts were derived. The method was immunoSEQ multiplex PCR; TCRdb's version includes in-frame clones alone and lacks a portion of them. V, J and clone size are taken as reported in that table, and D and trimming were inferred from the DNA itself. The sample yields under 130,000 clones, roughly 80% seen once. The chain uses TRBV7-8 and TRBJ1-5; tentatively, D is TRBD1 (5 bases). What was sequenced was peripheral blood. The clonotype comes from a woman in her seventies with acute or convalescent COVID-19. The CDR3 loop reads CASSAGGNQPQHF. DNA of the CDR3: TGTGCCAGCAGCGCGGGGGGAAATCAGCCCCAGCATTTT. The variable domain in full, with the rest retrieved from reference TRBV7-8 and TRBJ1-5, is GAGVSQSPRYKVAKRGQDVALRCDPISGHVSLFWYQQALGQGPEFLTYFQNEAQLDKSGLPSDRFFAERPEGSVSTLKIQRTQQEDSAVYLCASSAGGNQPQHFGDGTRLSIL.